This T cell receptor (beta chain) was documented in a study of identical twins. Concerning this clonotype: The antigen is unknown.

V shed 0 bases and J shed 4 bases, with 10 bases lying between them. Germline V gene sequence: CDR1 LGHDT, CDR2 YNNKEL (reference sequence). There are 14 residues in the CDR3. TCRdb passed the 5' RACE reads through MiXCR, listing each CDR3 protein once. The repertoire holds hundreds of thousands of distinct CDR3 sequences, 8% to 9% seen once, with roughly 0.97% in the top ten. Points from the study as a whole: In monozygotic twins, models underestimated the sharing of out-of-frame TCR alpha. Excess twin sharing in beta out-of-frame sequences was weaker.

These data were also filed under a second study, of yellow fever vaccine responses in identical twins.

V is TRBV3-1 and J is TRBJ2-7, with D possibly being TRBD1 or TRBD2 (5 bases each). Sample: PBMCs. The TCR originated in a woman aged 18-29 years in good health. The DNA for the CDR3 is TGTGCCAGCAGCCAAGAGGGGGTCGGTTACGAGCAGTACTTC. Its translation: CASSQEGVGYEQYF.